These 5 T cell receptor beta chains originate from one sample sequenced in a study of blood T cells in healthy people across ages. A second roughly 6 to 11 cycle PCR used barcoded and J-beta primers. TCRdb reprocessed the 5' RACE reads via MiXCR and lists one record per CDR3 protein. The sample comprises roughly 1.6 million distinct CDR3 sequences, roughly 32% of which are singletons, and approximately 11% rests with the top ten. The sequenced sample consisted of blood. The source of these receptors is a woman in her 30s in good health.

The chain is built from TRBV2 and TRBJ2-3; D may be TRBD1 (5 bases). Trimming removed 8 bases from V and 2 bases from J, with 11 bases in between. This CDR3 comprises 13 residues. The germline gives CDR1 SNHLY, CDR2 FYNNEI. The CDR3 here is CASSEQDTDTQYF. CDR3 bases: TGTGCCAGCTCCGAACAGGACACAGATACGCAGTATTTT.

This clonotype was seen a handful of times. The gene calls are TRBV13 and TRBJ1-2, with TRBD1 matching over 8 bases. This CDR3 has 14 residues. V lost 5 bases and J lost 7; bases outside the gene matches: 9. Per the germline V gene, CDR1 is PRHDT and CDR2 is FYEKMQ (reference sequence). The CDR3 loop is CASSISRTGSGYTF. CDR3 bases: TGTGCCAGCAGCATATCCAGGACAGGGAGTGGCTACACCTTC.

This clonotype was seen only once. The V and J genes are TRBV6-5 and TRBJ1-5; 11 nucleotides match TRBD1. CDR3 length: 22 residues. The germline V gene encodes CDR1 MNHEY and CDR2 SVGAGI. With V trimmed by 2 bases and J by 0 bases, 18 bases remained unmatched. This CDR3 reads CASSYKLLWDRGWVHSNQPQHF. CDR3 DNA: TGTGCCAGCAGTTACAAACTACTTTGGGACAGGGGGTGGGTACATAGCAATCAGCCCCAGCATTTT.

This chain joins TRBV14 and TRBJ2-5, with D perhaps matching TRBD1 or TRBD2 (6 bases each). The better agreement between TRBJ2-7 and the DNA end casts doubt on the J call. The CDR3 runs 16 residues. CDR1 is SGHDN and CDR2 is FVKESK in the germline V gene. In nucleotides, the CDR3 is TGTGCCAGCAGCCAACAAGGGGGGCGATCCCTCTACGAGCAGTACTTC. This encodes CASSQQGGRSLYEQYF.

Points on this clonotype: Being one base from a much bigger clone, this may be a read error. CDR3 sequence reads: CASSPRTAAEQFF. The CDR3 DNA follows: TGCGCCAGCAGCCCTAGGACAGCCGCCGAGCAGTTCTTC. This sequence joins TRBV4-1 and TRBJ2-1, with a weak D call TRBD1 (6 bases). V lost 4 bases and J 10 bases, leaving 14 bases between the germline ends. Germline CDR1 is MGHRA and CDR2 is YSYEKL. The CDR3 is made up of 13 amino acids.